This T cell receptor beta chain was identified during a study of T-cell reconstitution after alpha-beta-depleted transplantation in children. From germline, CDR1 is SGHAT and CDR2 FQNNGV. Trimming removed 0 bases at V and 7 bases at J, with 12 bases between. The CDR3 contains 14 residues. TCRbeta library construction was performed incorporating unique molecular identifiers. TCRdb called the PCR reads again in MiXCR, with one record for every CDR3 protein. This repertoire shows about 460,000 distinct CDR3 sequences, roughly an eighth found once; its top ten account for more than 5.5%. The V gene is TRBV11-2, the J gene TRBJ1-1; D is unresolved. The sample in question was PBMCs from the stem cell graft donor, obtained from the stem cell graft. The TCR originated in a human donor who donated a stem cell graft to a child with combined immunodeficiency. DNA for the CDR3: TGTGCCAGCAGCTTAGATCTAAACAGTGGTGAAGCTTTCTTT. It is translated as CASSLDLNSGEAFF.